Below, one T cell receptor beta chain is given with its context. Its matching antigen is unknown. The data are from a study of T-cell memory formation after mild COVID-19. Study-level background: The TCR clusters were mostly specific to one donor.

CDR1 is ENHRY, CDR2 SYGVKD, per germline. After removal of 2 bases from V and 1 base from J, the junction contained 5 bases not matched to a gene. The CDR3 is 16 amino acids. Study-wide points: Whereas later expanders leaned CD4+, clones contracting day 15 to 85 showed a balanced CD4/CD8 makeup. Clones which contracted sat mainly in CM and EM if CD4+, and in EMRA if CD8+.

cDNA libraries for TCR alpha and TCR beta, carrying sample barcodes and UMIs, came from 5'RACE with constant-segment primers. In TCRdb, the 5' RACE reads were re-called with MiXCR into one record per CDR3 protein. The data contain 250,000 to 350,000 distinct CDR3 sequences, approximately 20% of them singletons. The receptor was isolated from a man younger than 35 who had mild COVID-19 (a few samples of this study predate the infection). Cell type and time point are not known. The chain links TRBV10-3 to TRBJ1-5; 7 bases are a match to TRBD1. The specimen was PBMCs or a T cell subset sorted from them (not recorded which). CDR3 DNA sequence: TGTGCCATCAGTGAGCAACAGGGGTTAAGCAATCAGCCCCAGCATTTT. The encoded protein is CAISEQQGLSNQPQHF.